This entry is about one T cell receptor beta chain. Using immunoSEQ multiplex PCR, the repertoire was profiled, and TCRdb retains in-frame clones only, with some absent. The data contain 180,000 or so clones, around nine tenths of them singletons. CDR1 is MDHEN, CDR2 SYDVKM, per germline. This CDR3 has 14 amino acids. V was shortened by 7 bases and J by 4 bases, with 13 bases between the two germline ends. The data originate from a study of T cell responses to AZD1222 COVID-19 vaccine. The TCR sequence derives from an adult who received the AZD1222 COVID-19 vaccine. This chain joins TRBV28 and TRBJ1-4; D call uncertain. This specimen consisted of peripheral blood, obtained 28 days after the second AZD1222 dose. CDR3 region: CASTPRALNEKLFF. CDR3 nucleotides: TGTGCCAGCACCCCAAGAGCACTTAATGAAAAACTGTTTTTT.